One and the same sample provided the 9 T cell receptor beta chains below, sequenced in a study of T cells in Graves' hyperthyroidism and ophthalmopathy. Regions amplified from RNA transcripts were the TCR beta CDR3 regions. When the TCR CDR3 underwent first-round RT-PCR, the HTBI primer set was used. Using its own MiXCR run on the multiplex PCR reads, TCRdb lists one record per CDR3 protein. The top ten hold about 5.8% of the sample, which has hundreds of thousands of distinct CDR3 sequences, about 14% seen once. Sample: blood. The receptors here all came from a woman in her twenties or thirties with Graves' hyperthyroidism that later progressed to Graves' ophthalmopathy.

This clonotype occurred a few times. The chain couples TRBV7-9 to TRBJ2-7; TRBD2 matches at 10 bases. The CDR3 spans 17 residues. Germline-derived CDR1 and CDR2 are SEHNR and FQNEAQ (reference sequence). With 5 bases clipped from V and 3 bases from J, the junction kept 13 bases outside the gene matches. The CDR3 DNA follows: TGTGCCAGCAGCCCCATGGGGTATAGCGGGAGGCGCTACGAGCAGTACTTC. Translation gives CASSPMGYSGRRYEQYF.

This clonotype was picked up many times. V and J are TRBV12-3 or TRBV12-4 and TRBJ2-7, with D unresolved. Trimming stripped 7 bases from V and 5 bases from J, with 18 bases between. This CDR3 is 14 amino acids long. The chain's CDR3 is CASTPADINHEQYF. The CDR3 DNA follows: TGTGCCAGCACCCCCGCCGATATAAACCACGAGCAGTACTTC.

In this sample, this clonotype turned up a few times. This chain connects TRBV9 to TRBJ2-3, with D perhaps matching TRBD2 (5 bases). The CDR3 loop spans 15 amino acids. Germline-derived CDR1 and CDR2 are SGDLS and YYNGEE. V was shortened by 1 base and J by 6 bases, with 15 bases between the two germline ends. The CDR3 DNA reads as TGTGCCAGCAGCGTAAGCGGTACCCCCGGGGATACGCAGTATTTT. It encodes CASSVSGTPGDTQYF.

This clonotype was detected only a few times. V is TRBV19 and J is TRBJ1-6, with D perhaps TRBD1 (5 bases). This CDR3 is built from 19 residues. V lost 3 bases, J lost 0 bases, and 18 bases lay in between. The germline CDR1 and CDR2 sequences are LNHDA and SQIVND (reference sequence). The CDR3 DNA reads as TGTGCCAGTAGTATCCGGGGCAGTGGAAGGAGCTCCTATAATTCACCCCTCCACTTT. Its protein product is CASSIRGSGRSSYNSPLHF.

Ten or more counts support this clonotype. The chain combines TRBV28 with TRBJ2-5; unclear D gene. V was clipped by 7 bases and J by 5 bases, with 14 bases between them. The germline V gene encodes CDR1 MDHEN and CDR2 SYDVKM. CDR3 length: 13 amino acids. As DNA, the CDR3 is TGTGCCAGCACCTCTAGGGTTTTGGAGACCCAGTACTTC. This gives the protein CASTSRVLETQYF.

This clonotype was picked up many times. The V call is TRBV15, the J call TRBJ2-7; D not certain. Per germline, CDR1 LNHNV and CDR2 YYDKDF (reference sequence). Deletions cut 1 base from V and 1 base from J, with 14 bases between. The CDR3 length is 16 residues. The DNA for the CDR3 is TGTGCCACCAGCAGAGTCCAGTTAGGGCAGTCCTACGAGCAGTACTTC. This codes for CATSRVQLGQSYEQYF.

This clonotype was found many times. J is TRBJ2-7 and V is TRBV29-1, with a weak D call TRBD1 (5 bases). V shed 2 bases and J shed 0 bases, with 14 bases lying between them. CDR3 size: 15 residues. From germline, CDR1 is SQVTM and CDR2 ANQGSEA. CDR3 coding DNA: TGCAGCGTTGAATTGGAAACCGACAGCTCCTACGAGCAGTACTTC. It yields the protein CSVELETDSSYEQYF.

At least ten counts were recorded for this clonotype. The chain recombines TRBV2 with TRBJ1-5; 9 bases match TRBD1. V shed 6 bases, J shed 5 bases, and the junction held 5 bases outside the gene matches. This CDR3 has 14 amino acids. Germline CDR1 reads SNHLY; CDR2 reads FYNNEI. As DNA, the CDR3 is TGTGCCAGCAGCCTCCGACAGGGGGATCAGCCCCAGCATTTT. The encoded protein is CASSLRQGDQPQHF.

This clonotype came up a few times. V gene TRBV7-4 combines with J gene TRBJ2-4, with D maybe TRBD1 (6 bases). Per the germline V gene, CDR1 is SGHVT and CDR2 is SQSDAQ. V was trimmed by 3 bases and J by 0 bases, leaving 9 bases between them. The CDR3 contains 15 residues. The CDR3 is CASSLKGEAKNIQYF. In DNA, the CDR3 is TGTGCCAGCAGCTTGAAGGGGGAAGCCAAAAACATTCAGTACTTC.